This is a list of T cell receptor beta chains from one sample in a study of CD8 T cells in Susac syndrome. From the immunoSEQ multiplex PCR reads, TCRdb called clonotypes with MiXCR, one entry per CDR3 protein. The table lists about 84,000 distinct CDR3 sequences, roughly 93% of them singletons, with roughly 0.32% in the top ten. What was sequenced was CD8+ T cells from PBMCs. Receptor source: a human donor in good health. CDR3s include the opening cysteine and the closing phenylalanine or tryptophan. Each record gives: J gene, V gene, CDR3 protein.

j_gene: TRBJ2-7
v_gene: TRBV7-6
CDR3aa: CASSLRTGDSYEQYF

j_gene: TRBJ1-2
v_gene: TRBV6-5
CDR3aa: CASSYQDRADGYTF

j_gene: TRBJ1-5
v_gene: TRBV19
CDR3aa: CASSVRDTNQPQHF

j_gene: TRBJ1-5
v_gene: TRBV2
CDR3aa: CASSRTGYPQPQHF

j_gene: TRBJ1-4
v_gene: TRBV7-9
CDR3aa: CASSLWGKGGEKLFF

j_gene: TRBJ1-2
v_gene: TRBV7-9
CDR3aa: CASSLGGPHGYTF

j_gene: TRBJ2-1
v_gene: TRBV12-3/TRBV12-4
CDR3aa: CASLHPESSYNEQFF

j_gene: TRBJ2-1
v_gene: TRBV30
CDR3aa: CAWSIDRSYNEQFF

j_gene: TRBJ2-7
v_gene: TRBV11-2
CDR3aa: CASSFWTSAVDRDF

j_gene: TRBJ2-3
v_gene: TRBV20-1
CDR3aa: CSAGTSGGSGTDTQYF

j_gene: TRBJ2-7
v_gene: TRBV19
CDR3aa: CASSETSGVYEQYF

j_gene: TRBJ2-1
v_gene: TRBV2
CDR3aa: CASYSVYNEQFF

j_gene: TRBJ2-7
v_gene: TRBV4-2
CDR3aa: CASSQERGGSYEQYF

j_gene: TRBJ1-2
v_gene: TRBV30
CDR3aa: CAWSDPTVNYGYTF

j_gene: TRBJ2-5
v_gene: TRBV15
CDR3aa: CATSRDNRAGVTQYF

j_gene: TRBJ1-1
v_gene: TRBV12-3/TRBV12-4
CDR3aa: CASRNIDSNTEAFF

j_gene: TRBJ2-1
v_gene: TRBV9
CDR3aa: CASSVEVGTVYNEQFF

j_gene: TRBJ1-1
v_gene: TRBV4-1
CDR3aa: CASSQAPGTTEAFF

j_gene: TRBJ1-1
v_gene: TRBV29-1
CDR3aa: CSVWTGTEAFF

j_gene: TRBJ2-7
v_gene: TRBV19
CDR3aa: CASSIGQGAYEQYF